This T cell receptor (beta chain) was found in a study of shared clonotypes between healthy human individuals. Study-level results: In a few donors, about 5% of naive CD4 clonotypes appeared in common.

The germline V gene encodes CDR1 SGHVS and CDR2 FQNEAQ. Trimming pared 4 bases from V and 0 bases from J, leaving 19 bases between. The CDR3 loop spans 18 amino acids. As to this clone: No antigen is known for it.

The table came from immunoSEQ multiplex PCR; TCRdb's copy has only in-frame clones and leaves some out. In the table there are about 230,000 clones, 50% to 80% of which are singletons. The sample was memory CD4+ T cells sorted from blood. Subset indicated: CD45RA-negative fraction. The chain couples TRBV7-8 to TRBJ2-1, with D possibly being TRBD2 (7 bases). This TCR was sampled from a man in his thirties or forties in good health. The chain's CDR3 is CASSSLRGGTSSYNEQFF. DNA of the CDR3: TGTGCCAGCAGCTCATTAAGGGGGGGGACCAGCTCCTACAATGAGCAGTTCTTC. Complete variable domain (other parts from reference TRBV7-8 and TRBJ2-1): GAGVSQSPRYKVAKRGQDVALRCDPISGHVSLFWYQQALGQGPEFLTYFQNEAQLDKSGLPSDRFFAERPEGSVSTLKIQRTQQEDSAVYLCASSSLRGGTSSYNEQFFGPGTRLTVL.